Here is one T cell receptor (beta chain) with its context. This record comes from a study of blood T cell repertoires in COVID-19. Study-wide background: Collection of acute and convalescent COVID-19 samples took place in the United States, Italy and Spain.

Assay used: immunoSEQ multiplex PCR; TCRdb lists only in-frame clones, some missing. The sample shows under 150,000 clones, 81% of them seen only once. The CDR3 runs 15 residues. The germline V gene has CDR1 LGHNA and CDR2 YNFKEQ. V lost 4 bases and J lost 5; bases outside the gene matches: 5. The receptor was isolated from a man aged 50 to 60 with acute or convalescent COVID-19. Sequencing was carried out using peripheral blood. The J gene is TRBJ1-5, the V gene TRBV4-2, with TRBD1 identical over 10 bases. The CDR3 DNA follows: TGTGCCAGCAGCCGAGGACAGGGGGACGATCAGCCCCAGCATTTT. Translation: CASSRGQGDDQPQHF.